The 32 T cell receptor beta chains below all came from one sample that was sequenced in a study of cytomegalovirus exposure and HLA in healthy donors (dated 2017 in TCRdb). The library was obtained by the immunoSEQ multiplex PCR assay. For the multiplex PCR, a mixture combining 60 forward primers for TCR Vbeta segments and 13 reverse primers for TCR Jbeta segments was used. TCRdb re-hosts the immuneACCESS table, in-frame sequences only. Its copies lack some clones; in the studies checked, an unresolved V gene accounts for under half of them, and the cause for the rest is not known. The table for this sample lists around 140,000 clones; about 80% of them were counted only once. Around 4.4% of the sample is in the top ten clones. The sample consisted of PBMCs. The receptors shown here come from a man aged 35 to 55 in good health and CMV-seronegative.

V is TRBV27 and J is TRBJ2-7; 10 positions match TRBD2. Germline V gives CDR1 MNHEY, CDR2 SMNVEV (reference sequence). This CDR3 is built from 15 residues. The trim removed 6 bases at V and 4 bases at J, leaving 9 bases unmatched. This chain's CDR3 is CASSPLAGVLYEQYF. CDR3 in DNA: TGTGCCAGCAGCCCTCTAGCGGGGGTCCTTTACGAGCAGTACTTC.

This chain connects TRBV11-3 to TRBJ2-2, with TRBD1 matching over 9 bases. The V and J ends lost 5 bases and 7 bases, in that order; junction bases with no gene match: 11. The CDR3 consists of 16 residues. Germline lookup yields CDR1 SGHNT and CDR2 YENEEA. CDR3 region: CASSTGTGNLGGELFF. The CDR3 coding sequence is TGTGCCAGCAGCACCGGGACAGGGAATTTAGGCGGGGAGCTGTTTTTT.

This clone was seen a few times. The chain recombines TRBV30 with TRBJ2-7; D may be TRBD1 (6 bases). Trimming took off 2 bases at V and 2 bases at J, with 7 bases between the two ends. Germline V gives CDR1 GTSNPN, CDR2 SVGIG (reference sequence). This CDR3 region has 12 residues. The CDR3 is CAWSTGTYEQYF. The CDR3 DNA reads TGTGCCTGGAGTACAGGGACCTACGAGCAGTACTTC. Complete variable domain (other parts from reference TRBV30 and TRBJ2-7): SQTIHQWPATLVQPVGSPLSLECTVEGTSNPNLYWYRQAAGRGLQLLFYSVGIGQISSEVPQNLSASRPQDRQFILSSKKLLLSDSGFYLCAWSTGTYEQYFGPGTRLTVT.

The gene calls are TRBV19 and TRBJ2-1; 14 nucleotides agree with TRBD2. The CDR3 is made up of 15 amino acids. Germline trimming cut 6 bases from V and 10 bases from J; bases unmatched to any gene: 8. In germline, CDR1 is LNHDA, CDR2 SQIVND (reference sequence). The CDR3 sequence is CASSPGTSGGLEQFF. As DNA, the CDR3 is TGTGCCAGTAGCCCGGGGACTAGCGGGGGCCTGGAGCAGTTCTTC. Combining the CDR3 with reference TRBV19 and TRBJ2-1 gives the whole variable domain DGGITQSPKYLFRKEGQNVTLSCEQNLNHDAMYWYRQDPGQGLRLIYYSQIVNDFQKGDIAEGYSVSREKKESFPLTVTSAQKNPTAFYLCASSPGTSGGLEQFFGPGTRLTVL.

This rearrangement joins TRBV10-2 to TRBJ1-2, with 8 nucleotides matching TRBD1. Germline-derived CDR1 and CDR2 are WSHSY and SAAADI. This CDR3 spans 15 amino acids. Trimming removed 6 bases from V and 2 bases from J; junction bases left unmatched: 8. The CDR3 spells CASRQTGARNYGYTF. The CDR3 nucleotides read TGCGCCAGCAGACAGACAGGGGCGAGGAACTATGGCTACACCTTC.

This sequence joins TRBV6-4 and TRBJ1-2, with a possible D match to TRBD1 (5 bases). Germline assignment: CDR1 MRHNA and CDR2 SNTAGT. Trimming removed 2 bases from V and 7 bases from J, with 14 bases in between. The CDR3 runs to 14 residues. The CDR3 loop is CASSDVARAGGYTF. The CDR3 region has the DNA TGTGCCAGCAGTGACGTTGCCAGGGCCGGTGGCTACACCTTC.

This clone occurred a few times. The CDR3 region has the DNA TGTGCCAGCAGCTCCGGACTAGGGACCTACGAGCAGTACTTC. Translation: CASSSGLGTYEQYF. This chain joins TRBV7-9 and TRBJ2-7; 7 positions match TRBD2. The CDR3 extends over 14 amino acids. Trimming at V came to 4 bases and at J to 2 bases, leaving 5 bases not matched to a gene. CDR1 is SEHNR, CDR2 FQNEAQ, per germline (reference sequence).

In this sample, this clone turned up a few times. CDR3 DNA sequence: TGTGCCAGCTCACCACAGACAGGGAGGAGGACTGAAGCTTTCTTT. Translation gives CASSPQTGRRTEAFF. The chain links TRBV18 to TRBJ1-1, with 7 bases aligning to TRBD1. V was pared by 1 base and J by 5 bases, with 7 bases of the junction left unmatched. Germline V CDR1 and CDR2: KGHSH, LQKENI. The CDR3 runs to 15 residues.

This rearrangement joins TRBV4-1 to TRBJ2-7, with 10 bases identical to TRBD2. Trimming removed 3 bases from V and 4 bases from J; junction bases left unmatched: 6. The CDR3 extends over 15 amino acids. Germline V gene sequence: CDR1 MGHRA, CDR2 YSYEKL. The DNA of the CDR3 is TGCGCCAGCAGCCAGGTTTCTAGCGGGGGTTACGAGCAGTACTTC. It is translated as CASSQVSSGGYEQYF.

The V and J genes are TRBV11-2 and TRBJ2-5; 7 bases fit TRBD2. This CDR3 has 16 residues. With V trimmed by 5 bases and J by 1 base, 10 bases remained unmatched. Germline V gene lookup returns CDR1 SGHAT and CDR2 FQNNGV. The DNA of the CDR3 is TGTGCCAGCAGCCCATCCACCGGGACTATCCAAGAGACCCAGTACTTC. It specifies CASSPSTGTIQETQYF.

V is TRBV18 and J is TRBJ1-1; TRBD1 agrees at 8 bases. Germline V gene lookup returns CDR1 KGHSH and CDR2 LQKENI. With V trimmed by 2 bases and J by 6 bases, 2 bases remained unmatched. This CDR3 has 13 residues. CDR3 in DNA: TGTGCCAGCTCACCAGGACAGGGTTCTGAAGCTTTCTTT. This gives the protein CASSPGQGSEAFF.

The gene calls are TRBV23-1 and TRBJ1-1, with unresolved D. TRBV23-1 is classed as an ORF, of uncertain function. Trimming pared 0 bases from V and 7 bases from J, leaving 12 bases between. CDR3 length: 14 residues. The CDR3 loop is CASSQSYQVDEAFF. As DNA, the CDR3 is TGCGCCAGCAGTCAATCGTACCAGGTCGATGAAGCTTTCTTT.

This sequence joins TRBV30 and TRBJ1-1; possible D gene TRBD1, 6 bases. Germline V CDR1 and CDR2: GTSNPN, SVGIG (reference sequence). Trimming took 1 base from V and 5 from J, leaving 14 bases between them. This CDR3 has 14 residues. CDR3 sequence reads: CAWSANRGGTEAFF. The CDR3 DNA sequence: TGTGCCTGGAGTGCCAATAGGGGGGGGACTGAAGCTTTCTTT.

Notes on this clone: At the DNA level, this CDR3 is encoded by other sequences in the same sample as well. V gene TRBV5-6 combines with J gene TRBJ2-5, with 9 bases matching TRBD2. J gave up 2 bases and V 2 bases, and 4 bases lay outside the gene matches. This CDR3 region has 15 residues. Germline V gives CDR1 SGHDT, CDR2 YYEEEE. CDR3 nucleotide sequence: TGTGCCAGCAGCTTAGGCCTAGCGGGGCAAGAGACCCAGTACTTC. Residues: CASSLGLAGQETQYF. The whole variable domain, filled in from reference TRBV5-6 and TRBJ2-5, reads DAGVTQSPTHLIKTRGQQVTLRCSPKSGHDTVSWYQQALGQGPQFIFQYYEEEERQRGNFPDRFSGHQFPNYSSELNVNALLLGDSALYLCASSLGLAGQETQYFGPGTRLLVL.

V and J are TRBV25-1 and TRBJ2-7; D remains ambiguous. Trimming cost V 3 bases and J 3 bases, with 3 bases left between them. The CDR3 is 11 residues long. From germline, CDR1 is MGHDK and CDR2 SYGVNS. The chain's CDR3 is CASSDSYEQYF. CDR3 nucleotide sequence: TGTGCCAGCAGTGACAGCTACGAGCAGTACTTC.

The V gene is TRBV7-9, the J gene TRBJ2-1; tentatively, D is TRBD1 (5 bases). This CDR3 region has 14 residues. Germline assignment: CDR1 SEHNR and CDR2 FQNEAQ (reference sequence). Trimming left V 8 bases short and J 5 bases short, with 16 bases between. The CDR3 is CASFRQGSHNEQFF. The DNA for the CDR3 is TGTGCCAGCTTTCGGCAGGGATCGCACAATGAGCAGTTCTTC.

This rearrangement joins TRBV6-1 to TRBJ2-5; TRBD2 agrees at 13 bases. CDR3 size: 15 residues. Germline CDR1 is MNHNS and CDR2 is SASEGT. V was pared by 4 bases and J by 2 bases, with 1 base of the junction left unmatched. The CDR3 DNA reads TGTGCCAGCAGTGGGGGACTAGCGGGGCAAGAGACCCAGTACTTC. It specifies CASSGGLAGQETQYF.

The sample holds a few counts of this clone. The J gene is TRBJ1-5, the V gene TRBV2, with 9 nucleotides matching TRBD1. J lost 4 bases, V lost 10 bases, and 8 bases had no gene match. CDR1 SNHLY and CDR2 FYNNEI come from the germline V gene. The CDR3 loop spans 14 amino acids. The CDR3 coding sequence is TGTGCCATCTCCGGGACAGGGCCTAATCAGCCCCAGCATTTT. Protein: CAISGTGPNQPQHF.

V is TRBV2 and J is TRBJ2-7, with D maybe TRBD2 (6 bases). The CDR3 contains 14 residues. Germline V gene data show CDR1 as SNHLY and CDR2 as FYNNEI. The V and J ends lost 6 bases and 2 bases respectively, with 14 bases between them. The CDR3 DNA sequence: TGTGCCAGCAGAGGGAGGCCGGGGACCTACGAGCAGTACTTC. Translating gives CASRGRPGTYEQYF.

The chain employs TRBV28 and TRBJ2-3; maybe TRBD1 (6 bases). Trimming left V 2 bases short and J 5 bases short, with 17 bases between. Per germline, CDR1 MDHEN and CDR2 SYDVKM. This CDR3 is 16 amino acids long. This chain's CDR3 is CASSLNLQGSRDTQYF. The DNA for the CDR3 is TGTGCCAGCAGTTTAAATCTCCAGGGGTCACGAGATACGCAGTATTTT.

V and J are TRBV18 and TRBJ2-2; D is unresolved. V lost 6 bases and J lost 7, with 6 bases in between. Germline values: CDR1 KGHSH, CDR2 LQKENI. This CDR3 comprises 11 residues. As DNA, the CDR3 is TGTGCCAGCTCTCAGATCGGGGAGCTGTTTTTT. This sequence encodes CASSQIGELFF.

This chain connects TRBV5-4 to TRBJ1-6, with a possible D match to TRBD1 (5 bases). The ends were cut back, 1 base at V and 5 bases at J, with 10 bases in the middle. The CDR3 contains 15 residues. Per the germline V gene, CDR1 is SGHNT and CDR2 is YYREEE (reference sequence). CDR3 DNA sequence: TGTGCCAGCAGCTTGAAGGCAGGGAATAATTCACCCCTCCACTTT. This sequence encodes CASSLKAGNNSPLHF.

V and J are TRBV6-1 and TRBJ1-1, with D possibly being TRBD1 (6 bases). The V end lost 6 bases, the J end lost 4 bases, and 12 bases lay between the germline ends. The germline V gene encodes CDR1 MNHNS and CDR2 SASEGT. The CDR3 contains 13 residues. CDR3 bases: TGTGCCAGCAGGGAGACAGGTCCCACTGAAGCTTTCTTT. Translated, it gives CASRETGPTEAFF.

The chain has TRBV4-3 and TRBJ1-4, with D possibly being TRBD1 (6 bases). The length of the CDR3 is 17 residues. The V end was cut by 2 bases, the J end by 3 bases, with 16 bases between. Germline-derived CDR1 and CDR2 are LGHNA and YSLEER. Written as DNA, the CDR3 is TGCGCCAGCAGCCAAAGTGGTGGACAGCCCTCTAATGAAAAACTGTTTTTT. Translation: CASSQSGGQPSNEKLFF.

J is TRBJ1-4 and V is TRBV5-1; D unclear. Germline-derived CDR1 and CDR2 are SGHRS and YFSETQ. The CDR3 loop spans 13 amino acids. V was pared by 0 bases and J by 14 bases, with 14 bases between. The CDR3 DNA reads TGCGCCAGCAGCTTGGCTCCCCGGGATTGGCTGTTTTTT. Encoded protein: CASSLAPRDWLFF.

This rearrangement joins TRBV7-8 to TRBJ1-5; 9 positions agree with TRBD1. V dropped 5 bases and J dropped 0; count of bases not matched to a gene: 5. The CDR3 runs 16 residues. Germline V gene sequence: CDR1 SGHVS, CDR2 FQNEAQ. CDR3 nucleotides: TGTGCCAGCAGCCGCCGGGACAGGGCTAGCAATCAGCCCCAGCATTTT. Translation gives CASSRRDRASNQPQHF.

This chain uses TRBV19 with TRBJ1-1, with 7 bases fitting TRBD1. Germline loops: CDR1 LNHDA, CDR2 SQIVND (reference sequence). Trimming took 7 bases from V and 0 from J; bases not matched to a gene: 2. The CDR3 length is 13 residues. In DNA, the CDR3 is TGTGCCAGTAAACAGGGGTTGAACACTGAAGCTTTCTTT. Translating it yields CASKQGLNTEAFF.

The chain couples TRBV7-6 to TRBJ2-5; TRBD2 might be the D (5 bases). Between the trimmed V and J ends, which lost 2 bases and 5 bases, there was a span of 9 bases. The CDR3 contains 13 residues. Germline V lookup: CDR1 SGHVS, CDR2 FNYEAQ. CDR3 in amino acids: CASSLTRYETQYF. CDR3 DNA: TGTGCCAGCAGCTTAACTAGATACGAGACCCAGTACTTC.

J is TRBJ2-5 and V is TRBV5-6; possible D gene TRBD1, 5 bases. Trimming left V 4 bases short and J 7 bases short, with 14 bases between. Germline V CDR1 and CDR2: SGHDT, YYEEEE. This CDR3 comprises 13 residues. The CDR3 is CASSRNRIVTQYF. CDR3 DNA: TGTGCCAGCAGCCGAAACAGGATTGTGACCCAGTACTTC.

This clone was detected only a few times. The CDR3 loop reads CASSLVRRDAEAGYGYTF. The DNA of the CDR3 is TGTGCCAGCAGCTTAGTTCGGCGGGACGCAGAAGCGGGCTATGGCTACACCTTC. The chain is built from TRBV11-2 and TRBJ1-2; a possible D gene is TRBD1 (5 bases). V lost 1 base to trimming and J lost 4 bases, with 22 bases between them. Germline CDR1 reads SGHAT; CDR2 reads FQNNGV. There are 18 residues in the CDR3.

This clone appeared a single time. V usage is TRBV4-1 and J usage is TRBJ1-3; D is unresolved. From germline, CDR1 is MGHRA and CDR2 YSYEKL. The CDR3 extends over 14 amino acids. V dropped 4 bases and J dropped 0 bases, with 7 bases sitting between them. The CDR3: CASSPSGSGNTIYF. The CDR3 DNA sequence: TGCGCCAGCAGCCCCTCAGGCTCTGGAAACACCATATATTTT.

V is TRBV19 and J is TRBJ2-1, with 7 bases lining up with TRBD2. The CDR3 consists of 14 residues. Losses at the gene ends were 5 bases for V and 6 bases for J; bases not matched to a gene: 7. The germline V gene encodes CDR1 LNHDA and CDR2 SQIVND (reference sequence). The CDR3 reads CASSSSGDINEQFF. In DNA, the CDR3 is TGTGCCAGTAGTTCCAGCGGGGATATCAATGAGCAGTTCTTC.